The rows below give T cell receptor beta chains drawn from one sample of a study of T cells in Graves' hyperthyroidism and ophthalmopathy. TCRdb used MiXCR to reprocess the multiplex PCR reads, holding one entry per CDR3 protein. The repertoire holds approximately 370,000 distinct CDR3 sequences, with approximately 18% as singletons. Source material: blood. These receptors came from a woman under 40 with Graves' hyperthyroidism that later progressed to Graves' ophthalmopathy. Each CDR3 is given with its conserved first and last residue. D genes are given only for firm matches. Clone size, where shown, is once, few, many, or a class for clones that have expanded.

abundance	len	d_gene	v_gene	j_gene	CDR3nt	CDR3aa
few	15	NA	TRBV27	TRBJ1-5	TGTGCCAGCAGTCCGGGGGTGATTGGCAATCAGCCCCAGCATTTT	CASSPGVIGNQPQHF
many	13	NA	TRBV19	TRBJ2-1	TGTGCCAGTAGTGTCGGGGTCTACAATGAGCAGTTCTTC	CASSVGVYNEQFF
many	15	TRBD1	TRBV18	TRBJ1-6	TGTGCCAGCTCACCGACAGGGGGAGATAATTCACCCCTCCACTTT	CASSPTGGDNSPLHF
NA	14	NA	TRBV3-1	TRBJ1-1	TGTGCCAGCAGCCCTCGTGCGTTGGGGACTGAAGCTTTCTTT	CASSPRALGTEAFF
many	11	NA	TRBV28	TRBJ1-1	TGTGCCAGCAGTTTTTACAGGAAAGCTTTCTTT	CASSFYRKAFF
NA	13	NA	TRBV10-3	TRBJ1-1	TGTGCCATCAGTGGGTCGGGGCGCACTGAAGCTTTCTTT	CAISGSGRTEAFF
many	16	TRBD1	TRBV30	TRBJ2-5	TGTGCCTGGAGTTCTGGGACAGGGGGTTTACTAGAGACCCAGTACTTC	CAWSSGTGGLLETQYF
NA	16	TRBD2	TRBV12-3/TRBV12-4	TRBJ2-1	TGTGCCAGCAGTTTACAGACTAGCGGATCCAACAATGAGCAGTTCTTC	CASSLQTSGSNNEQFF
NA	12	NA	TRBV29-1	TRBJ1-1	TGCAGCGTTGGGGACGGGGCGGCTGAAGCTTTCTTT	CSVGDGAAEAFF
NA	14	TRBD2	TRBV6-2/TRBV6-3	TRBJ2-1	TGTGCCAGCTCTCTAGCGGGGGATTCCTACGAGCAGTTCTTC	CASSLAGDSYEQFF
many	15	TRBD2	TRBV7-8	TRBJ2-1	TGTGCCAGCAGCTTAGGCACTAGCGGGGGGAATGAGCAGTTCTTC	CASSLGTSGGNEQFF
many	15	NA	TRBV2	TRBJ1-2	TGTGCCAGCAGTGAAGGGGCAGGGGATACCTATGGCTACACCTTC	CASSEGAGDTYGYTF
few	16	NA	TRBV13	TRBJ1-2	TGTGCCAGCAGCTTAGAAATCCAGAACAGGGAAAGAGGCTACACCTTC	CASSLEIQNRERGYTF
few	14	NA	TRBV7-2	TRBJ2-2	TGTGCCAGCAGCTTAGCGATTATAACCGGGGAGCTGTTTTTT	CASSLAIITGELFF
few	15	NA	TRBV19	TRBJ1-5	TGTGCCAGTAGTATTGGGAGGGAGAGCAATCAGCCCCAGCATTTT	CASSIGRESNQPQHF
many	15	TRBD2	TRBV27	TRBJ2-5	TGTGCCAGCAGTCCCGGGACTAGCGGGCGAGAGACCCAGTACTTC	CASSPGTSGRETQYF
many	17	TRBD2	TRBV20-1	TRBJ2-1	TGCAGTGCATCACTAGCGGGAGGGCCCCGCCTAAGGAATGAGCAGTTCTTC	CSASLAGGPRLRNEQFF
few	13	TRBD1	TRBV20-1	TRBJ2-7	TGCAGTGGTGAGACAGGGATATCCTACGAGCAGTACTTC	CSGETGISYEQYF
many	13	NA	TRBV28	TRBJ1-1	TGTGCCAGCGTATTTGTCGGGAACACTGAAGCTTTCTTT	CASVFVGNTEAFF
many	16	TRBD1	TRBV9	TRBJ1-1	TGTGCCAGCAGCGTTGACCTGACAGGGCGGAACGCTGAAGCTTTCTTT	CASSVDLTGRNAEAFF
few	16	NA	TRBV24-1	TRBJ2-3	TGTGCCACCAGTGATACTCTGGGTAGCGGCACAGATACGCAGTATTTT	CATSDTLGSGTDTQYF
NA	13	TRBD2	TRBV11-3	TRBJ2-5	TGTGCCAGCAGCCTTTGGGAGGGAGAGACCCAGTACTTC	CASSLWEGETQYF
NA	17	NA	TRBV3-1	TRBJ2-7	TGTGCCAGCAGCCATGGGGTTGGGGCCCCAGGGGCTCACGAGCAGTACTTC	CASSHGVGAPGAHEQYF
many	15	TRBD1	TRBV2	TRBJ1-5	TGTGCCAGCAGATCAGGGGGCGGGGGCAATCAGCCCCAGCATTTT	CASRSGGGGNQPQHF
many	16	TRBD2	TRBV27	TRBJ2-2	TGTGCCAGCAGTCTCCGACTAGCGGGAGGTTCCGGGGAGCTGTTTTTT	CASSLRLAGGSGELFF
many	17	NA	TRBV20-1	TRBJ2-7	TGCAGTGCTAGCACACCTGGATCGTGGAGAAACTCCTACGAGCAGTACTTC	CSASTPGSWRNSYEQYF
NA	15	NA	TRBV20-1	TRBJ2-7	TGCAGTGCTAGAGATAGGGCGGGCCGGTCCTACGAGCAGTACTTC	CSARDRAGRSYEQYF
many	13	NA	TRBV18	TRBJ1-1	TGTGCCAGCTCATCCTTCTCGGACACTGAAGCTTTCTTT	CASSSFSDTEAFF
few	11	NA	TRBV29-1	TRBJ1-1	TGCAGCGTTGGTTTGAACACTGAAGCTTTCTTT	CSVGLNTEAFF
many	12	NA	TRBV20-1	TRBJ2-1	TGCAGTGCTAGAGAAGGGGTCAATGAGCAGTTCTTC	CSAREGVNEQFF
many	15	TRBD2	TRBV18	TRBJ2-5	TGTGCCAGCTCACCATCGGCTAGCGGACGGGAGACCCAGTACTTC	CASSPSASGRETQYF
NA	17	NA	TRBV4-2	TRBJ1-5	TGTGCCAGCAGCCAAGATCCGGGGCTTGAGGGCAATCAGCCCCAGCATTTT	CASSQDPGLEGNQPQHF
many	15	NA	TRBV7-9	TRBJ2-7	TGTGCCAGCAGCTTACAGGGGTCCCTCTCCTACGAGCAGTACTTC	CASSLQGSLSYEQYF
many	13	TRBD1	TRBV7-2	TRBJ2-5	TGTGCCAGCAGCTGGACAGGGGGGGAGACCCAGTACTTC	CASSWTGGETQYF
many	14	NA	TRBV27	TRBJ2-5	TGTGCCAGCAGTTCCTCCCTAGGAAGCGAGACCCAGTACTTC	CASSSSLGSETQYF
few	12	TRBD1	TRBV29-1	TRBJ2-1	TGCAGCATACCGGGACAGTTCAATGAGCAGTTCTTC	CSIPGQFNEQFF
many	19	TRBD1	TRBV7-9	TRBJ2-4	TGTGCCAGCACCGCCCCGCCCCGGACAGGGAAACTAGCCAAAAACATTCAGTACTTC	CASTAPPRTGKLAKNIQYF
few	14	NA	TRBV14	TRBJ2-1	TGTGCCAGCAGCCAAGATCGGACCCTCAATGAGCAGTTCTTC	CASSQDRTLNEQFF
many	15	TRBD1	TRBV2	TRBJ1-2	TGTGCCAGCAGGCCAGATCAGGGGGCGCTAGGAGGCTACACCTTC	CASRPDQGALGGYTF
many	14	NA	TRBV7-9	TRBJ2-1	TGTGCCAGCAGCTTAGCCGGAGTGTACAATGAGCAGTTCTTC	CASSLAGVYNEQFF
many	13	TRBD1	TRBV11-1	TRBJ1-1	TGTGCCAGCAGCTTTGACAGGGCCACTGAAGCTTTCTTT	CASSFDRATEAFF
few	14	NA	TRBV7-9	TRBJ2-7	TGTGCCAGCAGTATAGGACTGGTTCCTTACGAGCAGTACTTC	CASSIGLVPYEQYF
many	16	TRBD1	TRBV27	TRBJ2-5	TGTGCCAGCACCCCTAATCCCACAGGGGGCTGGGAGACCCAGTACTTC	CASTPNPTGGWETQYF
NA	17	NA	TRBV6-1	TRBJ2-2	TGTGCCAGCAGTCCCAACGGGATCAGACGGGGCGCCGGGGAGCTGTTTTTT	CASSPNGIRRGAGELFF
many	16	NA	TRBV20-1	TRBJ2-3	TGCAGTGCCCCCTGGGGGCGTCACTCTAGCACAGATACGCAGTATTTT	CSAPWGRHSSTDTQYF